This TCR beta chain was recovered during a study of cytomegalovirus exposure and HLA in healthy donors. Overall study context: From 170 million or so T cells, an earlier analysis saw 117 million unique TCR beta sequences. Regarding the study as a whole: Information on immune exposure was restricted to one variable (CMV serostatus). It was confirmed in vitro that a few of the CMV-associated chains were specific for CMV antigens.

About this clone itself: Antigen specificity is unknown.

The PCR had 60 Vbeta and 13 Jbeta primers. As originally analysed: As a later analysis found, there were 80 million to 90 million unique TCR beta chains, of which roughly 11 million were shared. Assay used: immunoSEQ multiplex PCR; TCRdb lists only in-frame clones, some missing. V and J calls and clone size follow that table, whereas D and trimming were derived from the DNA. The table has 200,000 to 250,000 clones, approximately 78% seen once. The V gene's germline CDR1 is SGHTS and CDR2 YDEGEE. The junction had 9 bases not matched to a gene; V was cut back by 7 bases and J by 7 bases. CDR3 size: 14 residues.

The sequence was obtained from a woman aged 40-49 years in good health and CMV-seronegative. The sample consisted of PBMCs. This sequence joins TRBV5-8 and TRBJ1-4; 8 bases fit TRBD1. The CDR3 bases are TGTGCCAGCCGGGTAACAGGGGGAAGTGAAAAACTGTTTTTT. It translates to CASRVTGGSEKLFF.